One and the same sample provided the 7 T cell receptor beta chains below, sequenced in a study of vaccination and CD4 T cells after COVID-19. Their antigens are not known. The Oncomine TCR Beta short-read assay was what sequenced the DNA obtained from cultured CD4+ T cells. Using its own MiXCR run on the PCR reads, TCRdb lists one record per CDR3 protein. The sample carries 15,000 or so distinct CDR3 sequences, around 73% recorded once. Treatment here: roughly 10-day PBMC culture with coronavirus spike peptide pools or control peptides (ViraFEST assay). Sequenced material: CD4+ T cells from blood, cultured in vitro. These receptors were taken from a human donor who had recovered from COVID-19.

The chain links TRBV25-1 to TRBJ2-1; D is perhaps TRBD2 (6 bases). Deletions cut 3 bases from V and 1 base from J, with 16 bases between. The germline CDR1 and CDR2 sequences are MGHDK and SYGVNS. CDR3 length equals 17 residues. CDR3 nucleotides: TGTGCCAGCAGTGATCTCCGGGGGAGAGGGTCCTACAATGAGCAGTTCTTC. This encodes CASSDLRGRGSYNEQFF.

The chain links TRBV10-1 to TRBJ2-1, with 7 bases fitting TRBD1. The junction had 3 bases not matched to a gene; V was cut back by 0 bases and J by 13 bases. The CDR3 length is 12 residues. From germline, CDR1 is WNHNN and CDR2 SYGVQD (reference sequence). CDR3 protein: CASSESNRGQFF. The CDR3 DNA reads as TGCGCCAGCAGTGAGTCGAACAGGGGTCAGTTCTTC.

A few counts support this clonotype. The chain links TRBV4-2 to TRBJ1-1; D possibly corresponds to TRBD1 (5 bases). The CDR3 is 14 amino acids. Trimming removed 1 base at V and 4 bases at J, with 10 bases between. The germline CDR1 and CDR2 sequences are LGHNA and YNFKEQ. CDR3 amino acids: CASSQVGQGTEAFF. CDR3 coding DNA: TGTGCCAGCAGCCAAGTCGGGCAGGGCACTGAAGCTTTCTTT.

The chain recombines TRBV5-4 with TRBJ2-5; D remains unclear. Trimming took off 1 base at V and 5 bases at J, with 6 bases between the two ends. The length of the CDR3 is 12 residues. The germline gives CDR1 SGHNT, CDR2 YYREEE (reference sequence). The CDR3 nucleotides are TGTGCCAGCAGCTTGATGGGGGAGACCCAGTACTTC. It translates to CASSLMGETQYF.

The chain carries TRBV20-1 and TRBJ2-7; 7 nucleotides match TRBD1. This CDR3 contains 13 residues. CDR1 is DFQATT, CDR2 SNEGSKA, per germline (reference sequence). The ends lost 3 bases at V and 4 bases at J; junction bases unmatched: 6. This CDR3 is CSARRQGVYEQYF. The CDR3 DNA reads TGCAGTGCTAGGCGGCAGGGGGTTTACGAGCAGTACTTC.

This chain connects TRBV29-1 to TRBJ2-7; either TRBD1 or TRBD2 may fit D (6 bases each). Germline V gene data show CDR1 as SQVTM and CDR2 as ANQGSEA. V lost 6 bases, J lost 1 base, and 10 bases lay in between. CDR3 length: 12 residues. The CDR3, as DNA: TGCAGCGTCCGAGGGGGGTCCTACGAGCAGTACTTC. Amino acids: CSVRGGSYEQYF.

The chain uses TRBV12-3 or TRBV12-4 and TRBJ1-5; D gene unclear. The V end was cut by 3 bases, the J end by 2 bases, with 11 bases between. The CDR3 sequence is 15 residues long. The chain's CDR3 is CASSFGQAGNQPQHF. The CDR3 DNA follows: TGTGCCAGCAGTTTCGGGCAAGCCGGCAATCAGCCCCAGCATTTT.